This TCR beta chain was captured by sequencing in a study of blood T cell repertoires in COVID-19. The CDR3 consists of 14 residues. The V and J ends lost 2 bases and 6 bases, in that order; junction bases with no gene match: 4. The germline gives CDR1 MNHEY, CDR2 SMNVEV (reference sequence). Clones were sequenced by immunoSEQ multiplex PCR, and TCRdb holds only the in-frame ones, with some missing. Of approximately 290,000 clones listed, 70% to 90% were seen once; the top ten hold roughly an eighth. The receptor was isolated from a woman aged 55-75 years with acute or convalescent COVID-19. The sequencing input was peripheral blood. This rearrangement joins TRBV27 to TRBJ2-7; 10 bases are a match to TRBD1. CDR3 region: CASSLLGQGGEQYF. The CDR3 nucleotides read TGTGCCAGCAGTTTACTTGGACAGGGGGGCGAGCAGTACTTC.